The present entry profiles one T cell receptor (beta chain) with its context. These data originate in a study of blood T cell repertoires in COVID-19. Study information: Acute and convalescent COVID-19 specimens originated in the United States, Italy and Spain. The cDNA or gDNA used as material had been derived from T cells, B-cell-depleted T cells, or PBMCs.

Original data processing: Quantification of nucleated cells was approximated via reference gene primer amplification. Here immunoSEQ multiplex PCR was the method, and the copy in TCRdb shows in-frame clones only, minus some. V and J calls and clone size follow that table, whereas D and trimming were derived from the DNA. This table holds approximately 140,000 clones, around 87% found once. From germline, CDR1 is MNHEY and CDR2 SVGEGT. The CDR3 has 15 amino acids. V gave up 3 bases and J gave up 3 bases, with 12 bases separating them. This clonotype was sampled from a woman aged 55-75 years with active or convalescent COVID-19. The V call is TRBV6-2 or TRBV6-3, the J call TRBJ1-5; D may be TRBD1 (5 bases). Sequenced sample: peripheral blood. The CDR3: CASSYPDSYNQPQHF. DNA of the CDR3: TGTGCCAGCAGTTATCCCGACAGTTACAATCAGCCCCAGCATTTT.